A single sample is the source of the 26 T cell receptor beta chains below, sequenced in a study of blood T cells in healthy people across ages. For the second PCR, which ran for 7 to 11 cycles, a sample-barcoded 5' primer and a J-beta primer mix were used. TCRdb passed the 5' RACE reads through MiXCR, listing each CDR3 protein once. The sample has 800,000 to 1,000,000 distinct CDR3 sequences, roughly 48% seen once. Input material: blood. Source of these receptors: a man aged 25-45 years in good health.

The chain recombines TRBV28 with TRBJ1-1; 10 bases fit TRBD1. The CDR3 extends over 15 amino acids. From germline, CDR1 is MDHEN and CDR2 SYDVKM. V shed 8 bases and J 0 bases; nucleotides not matched to a gene: 6. CDR3 residues: CASRGQGEVNTEAFF. The DNA of the CDR3 is TGTGCCAGCCGAGGACAGGGGGAGGTGAACACTGAAGCTTTCTTT.

V gene TRBV10-3 combines with J gene TRBJ2-1; 10 bases fit TRBD2. The germline CDR1 and CDR2 sequences are ENHRY and SYGVKD. With 8 bases clipped from V and 10 bases from J, the junction kept 17 bases outside the gene matches. This CDR3 is 16 amino acids long. The CDR3 DNA is TGTGCCATCGCTAGCGGGGGAAAGCGAGGCTCCAAGGAGCAGTTCTTC. Protein sequence: CAIASGGKRGSKEQFF.

This clonotype was seen more than once but under ten times. The rearrangement joins TRBV10-3 to TRBJ1-2; 10 bases line up with TRBD1. V dropped 3 bases and J dropped 5; count of bases not matched to a gene: 9. CDR1 and CDR2 (germline): ENHRY, SYGVKD. The CDR3 is 16 residues long. The CDR3, as DNA: TGTGCCATCAGTGATTCCCGGGACAGGGGAAGGTATGGCTACACCTTC. Translated, it gives CAISDSRDRGRYGYTF.

The rearrangement joins TRBV11-1 to TRBJ2-3; maybe TRBD2 (7 bases). The germline V gene encodes CDR1 SGHAT and CDR2 FQDESV (reference sequence). This CDR3 has 14 residues. The V end was cut by 7 bases, the J end by 5 bases, with 16 bases between. In nucleotides, the CDR3 is TGTGCCAGCAACCGCCGGGGGGCGGAAGATACGCAGTATTTT. Protein sequence: CASNRRGAEDTQYF.

This clonotype was detected once. The junction and the germline gene differ at one end; a read error may be behind it. The chain couples TRBV12-3 or TRBV12-4 to TRBJ2-1; D is unresolved. This CDR3 spans 12 amino acids. This chain's CDR3 is CACSVPIPEQFF. CDR3 in DNA: TGTGCCTGCAGTGTCCCGATCCCTGAGCAGTTCTTC.

The rearrangement joins TRBV4-3 to TRBJ2-7, with 7 nucleotides matching TRBD1. This CDR3 is 13 amino acids long. V shed 2 bases, J shed 4 bases, and the junction held 2 bases outside the gene matches. Looked up from germline, CDR1 is LGHNA and CDR2 is YSLEER. CDR3 loop: CASSQNRGYEQYF. The DNA of the CDR3 is TGCGCCAGCAGCCAAAACAGGGGATACGAGCAGTACTTC.

This clonotype was counted between two and nine times. J is TRBJ2-1 and V is TRBV7-2; maybe TRBD1 (5 bases). Germline CDR1 and CDR2: SGHTA and FQGNSA. CDR3 length equals 15 residues. The V gene lost 5 bases and the J gene lost 9 bases, with 20 bases spanning the gap. CDR3 protein: CASSLTFSAQGEQFF. For the CDR3, the DNA is TGTGCCAGCAGCCTAACTTTCTCGGCTCAGGGTGAGCAGTTCTTC.

The sample holds many counts of this clonotype. This chain connects TRBV29-1 to TRBJ2-7, with no clear D. V dropped 5 bases and J dropped 7 bases, with 9 bases sitting between them. Germline V CDR1 and CDR2: SQVTM, ANQGSEA. This CDR3 region has 10 residues. The CDR3 nucleotides are TGCAGCGTTTATTTAGGGGAGCAGTACTTC. Its protein is CSVYLGEQYF.

This clonotype was observed once. This chain links TRBV7-2 with TRBJ1-2; 7 nucleotides line up with TRBD1. Germline V lookup: CDR1 SGHTA, CDR2 FQGNSA. V shed 6 bases, J shed 3 bases, and the junction held 4 bases outside the gene matches. This CDR3 spans 13 amino acids. CDR3 protein: CASRGQNDYGYTF. The CDR3 nucleotides read TGTGCCAGCAGGGGACAGAATGACTATGGCTACACCTTC.

This clonotype was picked up a small number of times. This sequence joins TRBV2 and TRBJ1-2, with 10 bases lining up with TRBD1. Trimming cost V 4 bases and J 5 bases; bases outside gene matches: 7. This CDR3 has 15 residues. Per germline, CDR1 SNHLY and CDR2 FYNNEI. CDR3 amino acids: CASSAWTGGGYGYTF. For the CDR3, the DNA is TGTGCCAGCAGTGCCTGGACAGGGGGTGGGTATGGCTACACCTTC.

V gene TRBV27 combines with J gene TRBJ2-7; D might be TRBD1 (6 bases). The CDR3 is 17 residues long. The ends were cut back, 3 bases at V and 6 bases at J, with 24 bases in the middle. Per the germline V gene, CDR1 is MNHEY and CDR2 is SMNVEV (reference sequence). The CDR3 sequence: CASSLAQQGKGRREQYF. The CDR3 DNA reads as TGTGCCAGCAGTTTGGCGCAACAGGGAAAGGGTCGGCGCGAGCAGTACTTC.

The rearrangement uses TRBV12-3 or TRBV12-4 and TRBJ2-3; D unclear. V dropped 6 bases and J dropped 2 bases, with 6 bases sitting between them. This CDR3 is built from 12 residues. CDR3 sequence reads: CASRFNTDTQYF. CDR3 in DNA: TGTGCCAGCAGATTTAACACAGATACGCAGTATTTT.

The CDR3 loop is CASSKDLRDASYNEQFF. CDR3 DNA sequence: TGTGCCAGCAGCAAAGACTTACGGGACGCCTCCTACAATGAGCAGTTCTTC. This chain connects TRBV21-1 to TRBJ2-1; the D call TRBD1 from the table was never checked on the DNA. TRBV21-1 is labeled a pseudogene. The length of the CDR3 is 17 residues.

This chain joins TRBV28 and TRBJ2-7; 7 bases line up with TRBD1. CDR3 length: 13 amino acids. V shed 7 bases and J 4 bases; nucleotides not matched to a gene: 7. From germline, CDR1 is MDHEN and CDR2 SYDVKM. As DNA, the CDR3 is TGTGCCAGCACAGGGGGAGAGGTATACGAGCAGTACTTC. Its protein is CASTGGEVYEQYF.

In its sample, this clonotype was seen once. V usage is TRBV29-1 and J usage is TRBJ1-1; 8 bases fit TRBD1. The length of the CDR3 is 13 residues. Germline loops: CDR1 SQVTM, CDR2 ANQGSEA. Trimming cost V 7 bases and J 1 base; bases outside gene matches: 5. CDR3 coding DNA: TGCAGCGCCGGGGGACAGGCGAACACTGAAGCTTTCTTT. Protein product: CSAGGQANTEAFF.

CDR3 sequence (DNA): TGTGCCAGCAGCGAATACAGGACAGGGGCGAACTATGGCTACACCTTC. Amino acids: CASSEYRTGANYGYTF. The chain couples TRBV7-2 to TRBJ1-2; 9 bases agree with TRBD1. Germline CDR1 reads SGHTA; CDR2 reads FQGNSA. The V and J ends lost 5 bases and 2 bases, in that order; junction bases with no gene match: 9. This CDR3 spans 16 amino acids.

This rearrangement joins TRBV12-3 or TRBV12-4 to TRBJ2-3; the match to TRBD2 covers 7 bases. The CDR3 runs 14 residues. Trimming removed 6 bases from V and 4 bases from J; junction bases left unmatched: 7. The CDR3 DNA reads TGTGCCAGCAGAGTCAGACTAGCATCAGATACGCAGTATTTT. This sequence encodes CASRVRLASDTQYF.

The chain links TRBV15 to TRBJ2-7, with a tentative D call TRBD1 (6 bases). The germline CDR1 and CDR2 sequences are LNHNV and YYDKDF (reference sequence). The V and J ends lost 3 bases and 2 bases respectively, with 14 bases between them. This CDR3 has 15 residues. The CDR3, as DNA: TGTGCCACCAGCAGGCTCTCGGGACAACCCTACGAGCAGTACTTC. This sequence encodes CATSRLSGQPYEQYF.

In this sample, this clonotype turned up a few times. Here the CDR3 DNA reads TGTGCCAGCAGCTTAAGTAGAGGTAGAGGTTATAGGACCCAGTACTTC. This encodes CASSLSRGRGYRTQYF. This chain joins TRBV7-2 and TRBJ2-5; D gene unclear. Per the germline V gene, CDR1 is SGHTA and CDR2 is FQGNSA. V was pared by 2 bases and J by 7 bases, with 20 bases between. The CDR3 covers 16 residues.

The rearrangement links TRBV4-1 to TRBJ2-5; possibly TRBD1 for D (6 bases). Germline CDR1 MGHRA, CDR2 YSYEKL. The CDR3 is 15 amino acids. V lost 3 bases to trimming and J lost 4 bases, with 15 bases between them. CDR3 coding DNA: TGCGCCAGCAGCCAGACTCGGACAGACCGAGAGACCCAGTACTTC. It codes for CASSQTRTDRETQYF.

CDR3 in DNA: TGTGCCAGCAGCCATCGGACCCTAACGGACGAGCAGTACTTC. It is translated as CASSHRTLTDEQYF. The J gene is TRBJ2-1, the V gene TRBV3-1, with D hard to call. The J call is doubtful: the DNA matches TRBJ2-7 better. Germline CDR1 LGHDT, CDR2 YNNKEL (reference sequence). The CDR3 extends over 14 amino acids.

About this clonotype itself: One end of the junction fails to match germline, which may point to a read error. This sequence joins TRBV10-3 and TRBJ2-1; 9 nucleotides match TRBD1. This CDR3 is 14 amino acids long. The germline V gene encodes CDR1 ENHRY and CDR2 SYGVKD. The CDR3 protein is CVIRDRANWNEQFF. The CDR3 nucleotides are TGTGTCATCAGGGACAGGGCGAATTGGAATGAGCAGTTCTTC.

The table lists this clonotype with a few counts. V is TRBV28 and J is TRBJ2-7; a weak D match, TRBD2 (6 bases). The end of the DNA aligns better with TRBJ2-5, so the J call may be wrong. The V gene's germline CDR1 is MDHEN and CDR2 SYDVKM. The CDR3 has 13 residues. CDR3 coding DNA: TGTGCCAGCAGTTCCCGGGACTCGGGGACCCAGTACTTC. This codes for CASSSRDSGTQYF.

This clonotype has only a few counts. The V gene is TRBV20-1, the J gene TRBJ1-4; D may be TRBD1 (6 bases). Trimming took off 6 bases at V and 2 bases at J, with 10 bases between the two ends. The CDR3 is 13 residues long. The germline gives CDR1 DFQATT, CDR2 SNEGSKA (reference sequence). The CDR3 protein is CSARDTTNEKLFF. The CDR3 DNA reads as TGCAGTGCCAGGGACACGACTAATGAAAAACTGTTTTTT.

This clonotype has only a few counts. This chain uses TRBV4-2 with TRBJ1-1; D ambiguous. From germline, CDR1 is LGHNA and CDR2 YNFKEQ. V shed 0 bases and J shed 0 bases, with 11 bases lying between them. The CDR3 is 16 amino acids. CDR3 residues: CASSQDPDSLNTEAFF. Written as DNA, the CDR3 is TGTGCCAGCAGCCAAGACCCAGATAGCCTGAACACTGAAGCTTTCTTT.

This clonotype was counted only a few times. V is TRBV25-1 and J is TRBJ2-5; TRBD2 aligns across 9 bases. The J segment lost 2 bases and the V segment lost 2 bases, leaving 9 bases of the junction unmatched. The germline V gene encodes CDR1 MGHDK and CDR2 SYGVNS. The CDR3 spans 17 residues. The CDR3 DNA reads as TGTGCCAGCAGTGAAATAGCTAGCGGGGCGACACAAGAGACCCAGTACTTC. Protein: CASSEIASGATQETQYF.